This T cell receptor (beta chain) was sequenced during a study of cytomegalovirus exposure and HLA in healthy donors. Study background: A data release that came early held approximately 85 million unique TCRs from HLA-typed donors. Study-wide findings and caveats: The dataset shows that most TCR sequences were rare, while some public TCRs occurred in many donors. A later analysis reportedly identified an Asian-associated ancestry cluster as carrying fewer N-insertions than the roughly 670-donor mean. About 87% or about 30% of the time was how often most TCR beta V segments were productive, according to an earlier analysis.

For this clone: The target antigen is unknown.

The PCR contained 60 Vbeta and 13 Jbeta primers. Clones were sequenced by immunoSEQ multiplex PCR, and TCRdb holds only the in-frame ones, with some missing. The sample records approximately 200,000 clones, about 85% being singletons. With 7 bases removed from V and 7 bases from J, the gap between germline ends came to 13 bases. CDR3 length equals 12 residues. Germline assignment: CDR1 LNHDA and CDR2 SQIVND (reference sequence). The origin of this receptor is a human donor in good health. The chain has TRBV19 and TRBJ1-1; D may be TRBD1 (6 bases). The sequenced material came from PBMCs. The CDR3 coding sequence is TGTGCCAGTATCGGGGGGCATGGTGAAGCTTTCTTT. Its translation: CASIGGHGEAFF. The variable domain in full, completed from reference TRBV19 and TRBJ1-1, reads DGGITQSPKYLFRKEGQNVTLSCEQNLNHDAMYWYRQDPGQGLRLIYYSQIVNDFQKGDIAEGYSVSREKKESFPLTVTSAQKNPTAFYLCASIGGHGEAFFGQGTRLTVV.